Listed below are T cell receptor beta chains from one sample, sequenced in a study of post-analysis software for immune sequencing data. Each CDR3 protein gets one entry after TCRdb re-called the PCR reads with MiXCR. In the table there are about 210,000 distinct CDR3 sequences, 29% of which are singletons. The sequenced material came from blood. These receptors originate from a girl aged 2 to 17 with multiple sclerosis. CDR3s include the opening cysteine and the closing phenylalanine or tryptophan. The D gene is left open where the match is weak. For some rows the clone size is stated as once, few or many, or as a class when expanded; others skip it.

J gene: TRBJ2-5
D gene: NA
clone size: NA
V gene: TRBV5-1
CDR3 protein: CASSLGRREETQYF
CDR3 DNA: TGCGCCAGCAGCTTGGGTAGGCGGGAAGAGACCCAGTACTTC

J gene: TRBJ2-7
D gene: TRBD1
clone size: few
V gene: TRBV27
CDR3 protein: CASRVRWRTGAGEQYF
CDR3 DNA: TGTGCCAGCAGGGTAAGGTGGAGGACAGGGGCTGGCGAGCAGTACTTC

J gene: TRBJ2-7
D gene: NA
clone size: NA
V gene: TRBV5-1
CDR3 protein: CASSLGVIGGTEQYF
CDR3 DNA: TGCGCCAGCAGCTTGGGCGTAATTGGAGGGACCGAGCAGTACTTC

J gene: TRBJ1-2
D gene: NA
clone size: NA
V gene: TRBV20-1
CDR3 protein: CSARDGGILGGPNYGYTF
CDR3 DNA: TGCAGTGCTAGAGACGGGGGTATTTTGGGGGGCCCTAACTATGGCTACACCTTC

J gene: TRBJ1-2
D gene: NA
clone size: NA
V gene: TRBV7-3
CDR3 protein: CANSVQGGYGYTF
CDR3 DNA: TGTGCCAACAGCGTTCAGGGTGGCTATGGCTACACCTTC

J gene: TRBJ1-5
D gene: NA
clone size: few
V gene: TRBV5-5
CDR3 protein: CASSLPGNQPQHF
CDR3 DNA: TGTGCCAGCAGCTTGCCCGGAAATCAGCCCCAGCATTTT

J gene: TRBJ2-5
D gene: NA
clone size: many
V gene: TRBV11-2
CDR3 protein: CASSLALGGKTQYF
CDR3 DNA: TGTGCCAGCAGCTTGGCTCTCGGAGGAAAGACCCAGTACTTC

J gene: TRBJ2-7
D gene: TRBD2
clone size: few
V gene: TRBV20-1
CDR3 protein: CSGSGGGYEQYF
CDR3 DNA: TGCAGTGGTAGCGGGGGTGGCTACGAGCAGTACTTC

J gene: TRBJ1-5
D gene: NA
clone size: NA
V gene: TRBV2
CDR3 protein: CASTKQESNQPQHF
CDR3 DNA: TGTGCCAGCACAAAACAGGAAAGCAATCAGCCCCAGCATTTT

J gene: TRBJ2-7
D gene: TRBD2
clone size: NA
V gene: TRBV28
CDR3 protein: CASSPHRTSGKEAQYF
CDR3 DNA: TGTGCCAGCAGTCCTCACCGGACTAGCGGAAAAGAGGCCCAGTACTTC

J gene: TRBJ2-7
D gene: TRBD1
clone size: NA
V gene: TRBV27
CDR3 protein: CASSFWGRQGLYEQYF
CDR3 DNA: TGTGCCAGCAGTTTTTGGGGAAGACAGGGGCTCTACGAGCAGTACTTC

J gene: TRBJ1-3
D gene: NA
clone size: NA
V gene: TRBV9
CDR3 protein: CASSGQGGPDNGNTIYF
CDR3 DNA: TGTGCCAGCAGCGGCCAGGGAGGTCCGGATAATGGAAACACCATATATTTT

J gene: TRBJ1-1
D gene: TRBD1
clone size: few
V gene: TRBV6-5
CDR3 protein: CASSWSGTAKNTEAFF
CDR3 DNA: TGTGCCAGCAGTTGGTCAGGGACAGCTAAGAACACTGAAGCTTTCTTT

J gene: TRBJ1-6
D gene: NA
clone size: NA
V gene: TRBV13
CDR3 protein: CASSDSGRNSPLHF
CDR3 DNA: TGTGCCAGCAGCGACAGTGGGCGTAATTCACCCCTCCACTTT

J gene: TRBJ2-5
D gene: TRBD2
clone size: NA
V gene: TRBV10-3
CDR3 protein: CATTSGTETQYF
CDR3 DNA: TGTGCCACGACTAGCGGGACCGAGACCCAGTACTTC

J gene: TRBJ1-5
D gene: NA
clone size: NA
V gene: TRBV20-1
CDR3 protein: CSAREAGTSPQHF
CDR3 DNA: TGCAGTGCTAGAGAGGCAGGGACTTCGCCCCAGCATTTT

J gene: TRBJ2-1
D gene: TRBD2
clone size: NA
V gene: TRBV4-2
CDR3 protein: CASSQDGTSGGNEQFF
CDR3 DNA: TGTGCCAGCAGCCAAGATGGGACTAGCGGGGGCAATGAGCAGTTCTTC

J gene: TRBJ2-5
D gene: TRBD2
clone size: few
V gene: TRBV4-2
CDR3 protein: CASSQATSGPRRRETQYF
CDR3 DNA: TGTGCCAGCAGCCAAGCGACTAGCGGGCCGCGAAGGAGGGAGACCCAGTACTTC

J gene: TRBJ1-5
D gene: NA
clone size: many
V gene: TRBV12-3/TRBV12-4
CDR3 protein: CASSPQNQPQHF
CDR3 DNA: TGTGCCAGCAGTCCCCAAAATCAGCCCCAGCATTTT

J gene: TRBJ1-2
D gene: NA
clone size: NA
V gene: TRBV19
CDR3 protein: CASSITGGNYGYTF
CDR3 DNA: TGTGCCAGTAGTATAACAGGAGGGAACTATGGCTACACCTTC

J gene: TRBJ2-1
D gene: TRBD1
clone size: NA
V gene: TRBV7-8
CDR3 protein: CASSLRDRDNEQFF
CDR3 DNA: TGTGCCAGCAGCTTACGTGACAGGGACAATGAGCAGTTCTTC

J gene: TRBJ2-3
D gene: TRBD2
clone size: few
V gene: TRBV5-1
CDR3 protein: CASCLAGGPTDTQYF
CDR3 DNA: TGCGCCAGCTGCTTAGCGGGGGGTCCCACAGATACGCAGTATTTT

J gene: TRBJ2-3
D gene: NA
clone size: many
V gene: TRBV15
CDR3 protein: CATSRRAGSSTDTQYF
CDR3 DNA: TGTGCCACCAGCAGGAGAGCGGGTTCTAGCACAGATACGCAGTATTTT

J gene: TRBJ2-7
D gene: NA
clone size: few
V gene: TRBV20-1
CDR3 protein: CSGGGTDSYEQYF
CDR3 DNA: TGCAGCGGCGGGGGGACAGACTCCTACGAGCAGTACTTC

J gene: TRBJ2-1
D gene: NA
clone size: many
V gene: TRBV6-5
CDR3 protein: CASSQGPFNEQFF
CDR3 DNA: TGTGCCAGCAGCCAAGGGCCCTTCAATGAGCAGTTCTTC

J gene: TRBJ1-2
D gene: NA
clone size: NA
V gene: TRBV7-9
CDR3 protein: CASSLARGAYGYTF
CDR3 DNA: TGTGCCAGCAGCTTAGCTCGGGGGGCATATGGCTACACCTTC

J gene: TRBJ1-1
D gene: NA
clone size: many
V gene: TRBV29-1
CDR3 protein: CSVRGGSNTEAFF
CDR3 DNA: TGCAGCGTCCGGGGGGGTTCGAACACTGAAGCTTTCTTT

J gene: TRBJ1-6
D gene: NA
clone size: many
V gene: TRBV5-5
CDR3 protein: CASSLEAAGGSPLHF
CDR3 DNA: TGTGCCAGCAGCTTGGAGGCAGCCGGAGGTTCACCCCTCCACTTT

J gene: TRBJ1-1
D gene: NA
clone size: NA
V gene: TRBV5-1
CDR3 protein: CASSLEGHPNTEAFF
CDR3 DNA: TGCGCCAGCAGCTTGGAGGGACACCCGAACACTGAAGCTTTCTTT

J gene: TRBJ1-4
D gene: NA
clone size: NA
V gene: TRBV7-9
CDR3 protein: CASRSFNEELFF
CDR3 DNA: TGTGCCAGCAGGTCTTTTAATGAAGAACTGTTTTTT

J gene: TRBJ2-5
D gene: TRBD2
clone size: few
V gene: TRBV19
CDR3 protein: CASSMQGGETQYF
CDR3 DNA: TGTGCCAGTAGTATGCAGGGAGGGGAGACCCAGTACTTC

J gene: TRBJ2-1
D gene: TRBD2
clone size: NA
V gene: TRBV20-1
CDR3 protein: CSARPWTSGRDNEQFF
CDR3 DNA: TGCAGTGCTAGGCCGTGGACTAGCGGGAGAGACAATGAGCAGTTCTTC